Shown below are 12 T cell receptor beta chains from a single sample sequenced in a study of vaccination effects on CD4 cells after COVID-19. These TCRs' antigens remain unknown. ViraFEST expansion of antigen-specific CD4+ T cells with viral peptide pools preceded sequencing. Cultured cells yielded isolated CD4+ T cells after 10 days. This table comes from immunoSEQ multiplex PCR, and its TCRdb copy is limited to in-frame clones, with some not included. The sample consists of tens of thousands of clones, about two thirds of them appearing once. This material consisted of CD4+ T cells from PBMCs cultured with HCoV-229E spike peptides, taken before COVID-19 vaccination. These TCRs come from a human donor who received a COVID-19 vaccine.

This clone was seen a single time. The gene calls are TRBV27 and TRBJ2-1; the match to TRBD1 covers 8 bases. CDR1 is MNHEY, CDR2 SMNVEV, per germline (reference sequence). V lost 6 bases to trimming and J lost 5 bases; unmatched junction nucleotides: 9. CDR3 size: 15 residues. CDR3 residues: CASRDAGTGNNEQFF. The CDR3 coding sequence is TGTGCCAGCAGGGATGCCGGGACAGGAAACAATGAGCAGTTCTTC.

The chain employs TRBV5-6 and TRBJ2-1, with 7 bases aligning to TRBD2. Germline V lookup: CDR1 SGHDT, CDR2 YYEEEE. The length of the CDR3 is 15 residues. Unmatched junction bases numbered 12, after V lost 4 bases and J lost 8 bases. Here the CDR3 reads CASSKVPAGRDEQFF. The CDR3, as DNA: TGTGCCAGCAGCAAGGTTCCAGCGGGGCGGGATGAGCAGTTCTTC.

This clone was picked up one time. This sequence joins TRBV2 and TRBJ2-1; 8 positions agree with TRBD2. CDR3 length equals 13 residues. The trim removed 9 bases at V and 9 bases at J, leaving 10 bases unmatched. Germline V gene sequence: CDR1 SNHLY, CDR2 FYNNEI. The CDR3 DNA follows: TGTGCCAGAAAGGGACTAGATGTGAGTGAGCAGTTCTTC. It is translated as CARKGLDVSEQFF.

This chain uses TRBV13 with TRBJ2-5; 12 bases match TRBD2. With V trimmed by 6 bases and J by 5 bases, 7 bases remained unmatched. The CDR3 sequence is 15 residues long. Germline CDR1 reads PRHDT; CDR2 reads FYEKMQ (reference sequence). This CDR3 is CASSLTSGGLETQYF. The CDR3 DNA reads as TGTGCCAGCAGTTTGACTAGCGGGGGTTTGGAGACCCAGTACTTC.

J is TRBJ2-1 and V is TRBV4-1, with TRBD2 matching 8 bases. CDR1 is MGHRA and CDR2 is YSYEKL in the germline V gene. The CDR3 is made up of 18 amino acids. Trimming removed 0 bases from V and 9 bases from J; junction bases left unmatched: 16. The CDR3 coding sequence is TGCGCCAGCAGCCAAGATCAGTGGAGCGGGAGAAGGGGCGGTGAGCAGTTCTTC. Its translation is CASSQDQWSGRRGGEQFF.

The rearrangement links TRBV27 to TRBJ2-2; the D gene could be TRBD1 or TRBD2 (7 bases each). V lost 6 bases, J lost 1 base, and 12 bases lay in between. The CDR3 loop spans 15 amino acids. Germline V gene lookup returns CDR1 MNHEY and CDR2 SMNVEV (reference sequence). DNA of the CDR3: TGTGCCAGCAGAGCGGGACAGCGGAACACCGGGGAGCTGTTTTTT. It yields the protein CASRAGQRNTGELFF.

This sequence joins TRBV3-1 (or the pseudogene TRBV3-2) and TRBJ1-5, with unresolved D. Trimming stripped 1 base from V and 0 bases from J, with 7 bases between. Germline lookup yields CDR1 LGHDT and CDR2 YNNKEL (reference sequence). The CDR3 sequence is 15 residues long. In DNA, the CDR3 is TGTGCCAGCAGCCAAGGGACGGTTAGCAATCAGCCCCAGCATTTT. It specifies CASSQGTVSNQPQHF.

The chain employs TRBV27 and TRBJ2-7; TRBD1 agrees at 11 bases. The CDR3 sequence is 13 residues long. Germline loops: CDR1 MNHEY, CDR2 SMNVEV (reference sequence). Losses at the gene ends were 6 bases for V and 4 bases for J; bases not matched to a gene: 2. In DNA form, the CDR3 reads TGTGCCAGCAGGCGGGACAGGGGGTACGAGCAGTACTTC. It specifies CASRRDRGYEQYF.

V gene TRBV18 combines with J gene TRBJ1-1; D unresolved. CDR1 and CDR2 from the germline V gene are KGHSH and LQKENI. The CDR3 spans 15 residues. V shed 6 bases and J shed 0 bases, with 14 bases lying between them. In DNA, the CDR3 is TGTGCCAGCTCTTCCCGGACGGTAATGAACACTGAAGCTTTCTTT. Translation: CASSSRTVMNTEAFF.

The chain is built from TRBV21-1 and TRBJ2-1; TRBD2, as called in the table, went unchecked against the DNA. TRBV21-1 is an annotated pseudogene. CDR3 length equals 17 residues. For the CDR3, the DNA is TGTGCCAGCAGCAAAGATTTTACTAGCGGGGGTTACAATGAGCAGTTCTTC. Translating gives CASSKDFTSGGYNEQFF.

V is TRBV5-1 and J is TRBJ2-5; D is perhaps TRBD1 or TRBD2 (6 bases each). V was cut by 0 bases and J by 2 bases, with 11 bases left in between. This CDR3 has 15 amino acids. Germline CDR1 and CDR2: SGHRS and YFSETQ. CDR3 DNA sequence: TGCGCCAGCAGCTTGGTCGGAGGGACACAAGAGACCCAGTACTTC. Protein product: CASSLVGGTQETQYF.

This clone qualifies as medium-sized. The chain couples TRBV4-1 to TRBJ2-6, with a possible D match to TRBD2 (6 bases). The CDR3 totals 17 residues. The germline V and J ends were trimmed by 1 base and 8 bases, with 18 bases remaining between them. CDR1 and CDR2 (germline): MGHRA, YSYEKL. The CDR3 loop reads CASSQVGFGGTSNVLTF. For the CDR3, the DNA is TGCGCCAGCAGCCAAGTTGGGTTCGGGGGTACGTCCAACGTCCTGACTTTC.